These 4 T cell receptor beta chains were all obtained from the same sample, sequenced in a study of a mutant IDH1 vaccine in newly diagnosed glioma. Time point reported: baseline, week 1 (first vaccination visit). Treatment described: pre-vaccination baseline after standard-of-care therapy. Sequenced by immunoSEQ multiplex PCR; TCRdb stores in-frame clones only, minus some. The repertoire includes 50,000 to 65,000 clones, roughly 80% of them detected once, and approximately 1.8% sits in the top ten. The specimen comprised PBMCs, sampled from a glioma patient treated with radiotherapy, temozolomide or both. The source is a woman aged 40 to 50 with glioma.

The V and J genes are TRBV7-2 and TRBJ2-3, with D unresolved. The CDR3 totals 16 residues. Germline CDR1 and CDR2: SGHTA and FQGNSA. The V end lost 5 bases, the J end lost 0 bases, and 15 bases lay between the germline ends. DNA of the CDR3: TGTGCCAGCAGCCGAACTGGGAAGGTTAGCACAGATACGCAGTATTTT. It encodes CASSRTGKVSTDTQYF.

The chain recombines TRBV5-1 with TRBJ2-3, with D maybe TRBD2 (5 bases). CDR1 and CDR2 from the germline V gene are SGHRS and YFSETQ. The CDR3 has 16 residues. The germline V and J ends were trimmed by 0 bases and 1 base, with 12 bases remaining between them. CDR3 nucleotide sequence: TGCGCCAGCAGCTTGGGTCGCGCCGGGGGCACAGATACGCAGTATTTT. Translation: CASSLGRAGGTDTQYF.

This CDR3 is CSAGTNEKLFF. DNA of the CDR3: TGCAGCGCGGGGACTAATGAAAAACTGTTTTTT. This chain links TRBV29-1 with TRBJ1-4; no clear D gene. The CDR3 spans 11 residues. V lost 7 bases and J 2 bases, leaving 5 bases between the germline ends. Looked up from germline, CDR1 is SQVTM and CDR2 is ANQGSEA. Drawing the rest from reference TRBV29-1 and TRBJ1-4, the complete variable domain is SAVISQKPSRDICQRGTSLTIQCQVDSQVTMMFWYRQQPGQSLTLIATANQGSEATYESGFVIDKFPISRPNLTFSTLTVSNMSPEDSSIYLCSAGTNEKLFFGSGTQLSVL.

The chain links TRBV19 to TRBJ2-3; 8 nucleotides line up with TRBD1. Germline CDR1 is LNHDA and CDR2 is SQIVND (reference sequence). After removal of 5 bases from V and 3 bases from J, the junction contained 10 bases not matched to a gene. The CDR3 is 16 amino acids. The CDR3 nucleotides read TGTGCCAGTAGTTCTGGACAGGGTAGGGGGACAGATACGCAGTATTTT. This sequence encodes CASSSGQGRGTDTQYF.